This passage covers 2 T cell receptor beta chains from one sample sequenced in a study of T cell responses to AZD1222 COVID-19 vaccine. Only in-frame clones appear in the TCRdb table, and some are missing; sequencing was by immunoSEQ multiplex PCR. Of over 150,000 clones in the sample, roughly nine tenths are singletons; the top ten hold 3% to 3.5%. This material consisted of peripheral blood, taken on day 0 of AZD1222 vaccination. Every receptor here comes from an adult in good health.

The chain carries TRBV5-8 and TRBJ2-7; no definite D call. The V end was cut by 2 bases, the J end by 4 bases, with 13 bases between. Germline-derived CDR1 and CDR2 are SGHTS and YDEGEE. The CDR3 spans 14 residues. This CDR3 reads CASSLNLFPYEQYF. The CDR3 DNA follows: TGTGCCAGCAGCTTAAACCTTTTTCCGTACGAGCAGTACTTC.

This chain's CDR3 is CASSPWVENTEAFF. DNA of the CDR3: TGTGCCAGCAGCCCCTGGGTAGAGAACACTGAAGCTTTCTTT. V and J are TRBV5-4 and TRBJ1-1; no clear D gene. Germline values: CDR1 SGHNT, CDR2 YYREEE (reference sequence). Trimming stripped 4 bases from V and 1 base from J, with 11 bases between. The CDR3 spans 14 residues.